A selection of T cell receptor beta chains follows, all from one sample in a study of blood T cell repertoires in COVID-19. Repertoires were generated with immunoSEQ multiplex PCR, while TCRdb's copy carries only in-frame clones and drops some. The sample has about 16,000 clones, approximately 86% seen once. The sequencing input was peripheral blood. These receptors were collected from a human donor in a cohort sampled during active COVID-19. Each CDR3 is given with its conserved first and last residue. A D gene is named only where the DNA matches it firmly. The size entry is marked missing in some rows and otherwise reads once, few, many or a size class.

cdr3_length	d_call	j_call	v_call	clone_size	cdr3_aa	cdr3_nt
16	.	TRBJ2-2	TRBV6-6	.	CASSYSLPVNTGELFF	TGTGCCAGCAGTTACTCGTTGCCGGTGAACACCGGGGAGCTGTTTTTT
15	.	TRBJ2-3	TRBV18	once	CASSPLPTSTDTQYF	TGTGCCAGCTCACCACTACCGACTAGCACAGATACGCAGTATTTT
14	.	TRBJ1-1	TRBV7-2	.	CASSPQGTETEAFF	TGTGCCAGCAGTCCACAGGGTACGGAGACTGAAGCTTTCTTT
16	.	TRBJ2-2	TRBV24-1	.	CATSDWRGPNTGELFF	TGTGCCACCAGTGATTGGCGGGGACCCAACACCGGGGAGCTGTTTTTT
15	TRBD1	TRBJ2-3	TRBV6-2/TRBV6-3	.	CASSYPLTGTDTQYF	TGTGCCAGCAGTTACCCCCTGACAGGGACAGATACGCAGTATTTT
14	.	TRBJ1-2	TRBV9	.	CASSSSLTQVGYTF	TGTGCCAGCAGCTCCTCGCTAACACAGGTTGGCTACACCTTC
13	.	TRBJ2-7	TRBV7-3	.	CASSSSGSYEQYF	TGTGCCAGCAGCTCGAGCGGCTCCTACGAGCAGTACTTC
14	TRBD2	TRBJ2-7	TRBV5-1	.	CASSSTSGAYEQYF	TGCGCCAGCAGCTCGACTAGCGGGGCCTACGAGCAGTACTTC
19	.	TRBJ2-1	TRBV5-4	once	CASSLDPRLGADSYNEQFF	TGTGCCAGCAGCTTGGATCCCCGTTTGGGGGCGGACTCCTACAATGAGCAGTTCTTC
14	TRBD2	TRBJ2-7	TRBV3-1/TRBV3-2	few	CASSQASGLYEQYF	TGTGCCAGCAGCCAAGCTAGCGGACTCTACGAGCAGTACTTC
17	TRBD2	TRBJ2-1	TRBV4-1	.	CASSPLAGGAELNEQFF	TGCGCCAGCAGCCCCCTAGCGGGGGGGGCCGAACTAAATGAGCAGTTCTTC
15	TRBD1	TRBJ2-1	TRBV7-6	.	CASSSPVQGAYEQFF	TGTGCCAGCAGCTCTCCGGTGCAGGGGGCTTATGAGCAGTTCTTC
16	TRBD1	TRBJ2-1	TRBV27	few	CASSPLDRGSYNEQFF	TGTGCCAGCAGCCCTCTAGACAGGGGGAGCTACAATGAGCAGTTCTTC
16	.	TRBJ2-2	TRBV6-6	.	CASTRRGQPNTGELFF	TGTGCCAGCACCAGGAGGGGACAGCCCAACACCGGGGAGCTGTTTTTT
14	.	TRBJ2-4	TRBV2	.	CASSVGLAKNIQYF	TGTGCCAGCAGTGTGGGACTAGCCAAAAACATTCAGTACTTC